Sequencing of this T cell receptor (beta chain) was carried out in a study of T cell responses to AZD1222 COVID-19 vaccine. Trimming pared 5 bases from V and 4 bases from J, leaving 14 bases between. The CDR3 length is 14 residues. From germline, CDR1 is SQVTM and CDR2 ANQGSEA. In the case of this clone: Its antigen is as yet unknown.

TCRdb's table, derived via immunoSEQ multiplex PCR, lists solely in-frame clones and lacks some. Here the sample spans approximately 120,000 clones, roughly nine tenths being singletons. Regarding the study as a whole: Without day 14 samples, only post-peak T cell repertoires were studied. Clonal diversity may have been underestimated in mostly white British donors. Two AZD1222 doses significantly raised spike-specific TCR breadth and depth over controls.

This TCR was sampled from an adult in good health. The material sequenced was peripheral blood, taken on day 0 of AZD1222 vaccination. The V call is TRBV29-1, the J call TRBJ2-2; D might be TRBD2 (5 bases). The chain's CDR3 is CSVKGYRGTGELFF. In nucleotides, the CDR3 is TGCAGCGTTAAAGGGTATCGGGGCACCGGGGAGCTGTTTTTT.